This TCR beta chain was recovered during a study of identifying expanded T cells in peripheral blood. Study-level points and caveats: Approximately two-week clone count variance significantly increased as total template count grew. About 1.2 clones differed between technical replicates, versus approximately 16 and 20 over time.

Collection occurred without any documented infections or immune events in donors. As for this clone: The antigen remains unidentified.

TCRdb's table, derived via immunoSEQ multiplex PCR, lists solely in-frame clones and lacks some. The data hold 50,000 to 65,000 clones, with about 92% observed a single time. Between the trimmed V and J ends, which lost 6 bases and 0 bases, there was a span of 6 bases. Germline CDR1 MNHEY, CDR2 SMNVEV (reference sequence). CDR3 length: 12 amino acids. The rearrangement links TRBV27 to TRBJ2-7; D gene ambiguous. Material: blood. The receptor comes from a person aged 18 to 75 in good health. CDR3 protein: CASSRNSYEQYF. As DNA, the CDR3 is TGTGCCAGCAGCCGGAACTCCTACGAGCAGTACTTC.